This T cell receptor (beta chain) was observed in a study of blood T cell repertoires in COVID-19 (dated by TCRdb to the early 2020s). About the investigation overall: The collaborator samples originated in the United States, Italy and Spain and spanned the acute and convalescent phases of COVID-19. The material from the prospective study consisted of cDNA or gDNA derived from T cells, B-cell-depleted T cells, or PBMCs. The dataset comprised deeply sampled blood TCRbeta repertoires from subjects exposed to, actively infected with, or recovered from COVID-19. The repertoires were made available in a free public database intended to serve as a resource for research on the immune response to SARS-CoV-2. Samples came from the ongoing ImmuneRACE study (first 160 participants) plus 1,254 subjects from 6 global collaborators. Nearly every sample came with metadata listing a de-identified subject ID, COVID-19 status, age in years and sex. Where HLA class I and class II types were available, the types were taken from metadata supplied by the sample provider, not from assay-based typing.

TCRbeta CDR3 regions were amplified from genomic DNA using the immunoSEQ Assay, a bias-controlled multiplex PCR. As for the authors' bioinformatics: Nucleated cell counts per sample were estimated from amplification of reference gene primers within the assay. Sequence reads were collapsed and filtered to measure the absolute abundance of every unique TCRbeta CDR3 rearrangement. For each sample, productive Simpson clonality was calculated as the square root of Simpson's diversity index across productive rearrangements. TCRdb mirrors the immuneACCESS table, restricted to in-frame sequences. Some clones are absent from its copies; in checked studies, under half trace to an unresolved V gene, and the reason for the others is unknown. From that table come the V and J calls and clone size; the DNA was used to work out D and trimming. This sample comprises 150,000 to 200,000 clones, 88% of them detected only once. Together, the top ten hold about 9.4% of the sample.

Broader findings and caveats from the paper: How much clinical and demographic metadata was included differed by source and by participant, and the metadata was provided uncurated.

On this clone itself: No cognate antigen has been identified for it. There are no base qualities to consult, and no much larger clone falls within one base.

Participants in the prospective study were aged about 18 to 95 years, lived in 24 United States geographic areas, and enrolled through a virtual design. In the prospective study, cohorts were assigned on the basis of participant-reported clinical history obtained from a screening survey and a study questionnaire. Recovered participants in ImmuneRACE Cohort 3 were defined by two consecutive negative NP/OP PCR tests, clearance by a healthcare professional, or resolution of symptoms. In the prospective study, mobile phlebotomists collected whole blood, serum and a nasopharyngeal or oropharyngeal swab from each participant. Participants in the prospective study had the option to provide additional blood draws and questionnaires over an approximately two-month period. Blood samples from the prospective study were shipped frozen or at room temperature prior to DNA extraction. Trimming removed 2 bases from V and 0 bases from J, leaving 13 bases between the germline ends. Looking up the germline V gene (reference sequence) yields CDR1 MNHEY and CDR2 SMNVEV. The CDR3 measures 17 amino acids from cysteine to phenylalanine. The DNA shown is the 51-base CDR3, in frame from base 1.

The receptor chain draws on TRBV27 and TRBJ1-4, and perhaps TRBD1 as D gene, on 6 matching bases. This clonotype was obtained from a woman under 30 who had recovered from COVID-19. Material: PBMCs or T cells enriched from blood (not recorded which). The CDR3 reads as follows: CASSLRQGIATNEKLFF. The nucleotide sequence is TGTGCCAGCAGTTTACGGCAGGGGATTGCAACTAATGAAAAACTGTTTTTT.